This TCR beta chain was identified during a study of T cell responses to AZD1222 COVID-19 vaccine. About this clone itself: Its cognate antigen is unknown.

Study-wide points: CD4 TCRs covered the whole spike, strongest at regions 160-218 and 743-854. White British people made up most donors, females outnumbered males, and clonal diversity was possibly underestimated. Within unmutated variant regions lay the reported targets of nearly half of spike-specific TCRs.

Second-dose intervals near 4 or 12 weeks were combined. The method was immunoSEQ multiplex PCR; TCRdb's version includes in-frame clones alone and lacks a portion of them. The sample has about 46,000 clones, around nine tenths seen once. Specimen: peripheral blood, collected 28 days after the second AZD1222 dose. The source of this sequence is an adult who received the AZD1222 COVID-19 vaccine.

The CDR3: CASSIDPRGVYGYTF. Written as DNA, the CDR3 is TGTGCCAGTAGTATCGACCCAAGAGGGGTCTATGGCTACACCTTC. The V gene is TRBV19, the J gene TRBJ1-2, with a weak D call TRBD1 (5 bases). CDR1 is LNHDA, CDR2 SQIVND, per germline (reference sequence). Trimming removed 3 bases from V and 4 bases from J, with 15 bases in between. The CDR3 has 15 residues.